The next 4 T cell receptor beta chains were all read from a single sample in a study of post-analysis software for immune sequencing data (dated by TCRdb to between 2014 and 2017). These receptors' targets are unknown. The method was PCR. The instrument was an Illumina HiSeq 2500. To reduce PCR and sequencing biases, unique molecular identifiers were incorporated into the TCR beta cDNA libraries. TCRdb reran the public reads through fastp at Q25 and MiXCR, keeping productive beta chains. Each record represents a unique CDR3 protein, reported with the most common genes and DNA among its rows. The sample contains over 250,000 distinct CDR3 sequences, about 40% of them found a single time. Less than 6% of the sample lies in the top ten. What the research found in general, with its limitations: Significantly higher frequencies in patients than in controls were found for roughly five TRBV segments, including TRBV5-6, TRBV5-1 and TRBV20-1.

Sequenced sample: blood. Receptors were obtained from a girl between 5 and 17 years old with multiple sclerosis.

This chain joins TRBV20-1 and TRBJ1-5, with 12 bases fitting TRBD1. CDR1 and CDR2 (germline): DFQATT, SNEGSKA (reference sequence). This CDR3 comprises 16 residues. V gave up 3 bases and J gave up 6 bases; unmatched junction bases: 9. In nucleotides, the CDR3 is TGCAGTGCTAGGGCTGGGACAGGGGGCACAAGTCAGCCCCAGCATTTT. Translated, it gives CSARAGTGGTSQPQHF.

This clonotype was counted many times. In DNA, the CDR3 is TGCGCCAGCAGCTCTCTCCCCTTGGGTACGCAGTATTTT. It codes for CASSSLPLGTQYF. J is TRBJ2-3 and V is TRBV5-1; no clear D gene. Trimming removed 3 bases from V and 8 bases from J, with 13 bases in between. Germline CDR1 is SGHRS and CDR2 is YFSETQ. The CDR3 is 13 amino acids.

This clonotype occurred many times. The V gene is TRBV7-9, the J gene TRBJ2-1, with 12 bases matching TRBD2. The CDR3 covers 16 residues. V was pared by 5 bases and J by 8 bases, with 10 bases of the junction left unmatched. Germline loops: CDR1 SEHNR, CDR2 FQNEAQ (reference sequence). The CDR3 DNA sequence: TGTGCCAGCAGCGCCCCGAGGACTAGCGGGAACCATGAGCAGTTCTTC. Protein sequence: CASSAPRTSGNHEQFF.

The rearrangement uses TRBV28 and TRBJ2-5; TRBD1 agrees at 7 bases. Trimming at V came to 7 bases and at J to 4 bases, leaving 9 bases not matched to a gene. In germline, CDR1 is MDHEN, CDR2 SYDVKM. The CDR3 runs to 14 residues. CDR3 loop: CASNRQGSGETQYF. In DNA form, the CDR3 reads TGTGCCAGCAACCGACAGGGCTCCGGAGAGACCCAGTACTTC.